This TCR beta chain comes out of a study of CD8+CD57+ T cells in acquired aplastic anemia. This clonotype showed up just a few times. Its antigen remains unidentified. Notes on the study in general: Significance was not reached for CD8+ Simpson's diversity between patients and controls.

The template for TCR beta VDJ and CDR3 sequence profiling was genomic DNA. TCRdb reprocessed the reads with MiXCR, giving one entry per CDR3 protein. The sample consists of under 350,000 distinct CDR3 sequences, roughly 53% of them appearing once. An expansion of CD8+CD57+ cells by flow cytometry had been shown in patients chosen for sequencing. The source of this sequence is a human donor with aplastic anemia. Sequenced: sorted CD4+, CD8+, or CD8+CD57+ T cells (not recorded which) from PBMCs.

The CDR3 region is CASSTGRYNNSPLHF. The CDR3 bases are TGTGCCAGCAGTACTGGACGGTATAATAATTCACCCCTCCACTTT. V is TRBV12-3 or TRBV12-4 and J is TRBJ1-6; D remains ambiguous. The CDR3 length is 15 residues. V lost 5 bases and J lost 5, with 13 bases in between.